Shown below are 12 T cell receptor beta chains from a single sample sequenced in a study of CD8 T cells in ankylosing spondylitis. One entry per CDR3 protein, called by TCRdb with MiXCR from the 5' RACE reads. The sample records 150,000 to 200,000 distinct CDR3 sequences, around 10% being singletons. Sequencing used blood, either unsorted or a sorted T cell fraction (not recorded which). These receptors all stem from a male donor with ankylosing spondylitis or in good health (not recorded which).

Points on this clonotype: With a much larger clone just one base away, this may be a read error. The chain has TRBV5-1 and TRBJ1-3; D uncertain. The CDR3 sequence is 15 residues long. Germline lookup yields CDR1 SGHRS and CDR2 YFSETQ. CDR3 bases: TGCGCCAGCAGCTTGGACGGTTACTCTAGAAACACCATATATTTT. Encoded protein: CASSLDGYSRNTIYF.

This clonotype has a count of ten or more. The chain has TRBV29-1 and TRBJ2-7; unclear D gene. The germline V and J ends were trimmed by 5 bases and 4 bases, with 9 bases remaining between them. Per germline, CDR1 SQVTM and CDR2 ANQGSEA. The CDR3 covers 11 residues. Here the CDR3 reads CSVNLGYEQYF. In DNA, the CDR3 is TGCAGCGTTAATCTGGGGTACGAGCAGTACTTC.

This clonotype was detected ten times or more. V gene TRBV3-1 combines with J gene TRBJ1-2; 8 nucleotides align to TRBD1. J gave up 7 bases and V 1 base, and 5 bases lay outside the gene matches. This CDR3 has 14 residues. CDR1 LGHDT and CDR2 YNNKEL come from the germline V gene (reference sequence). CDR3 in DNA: TGTGCCAGCAGCCAAGGGCAGGGGGCTAGTGGCTACACCTTC. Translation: CASSQGQGASGYTF.

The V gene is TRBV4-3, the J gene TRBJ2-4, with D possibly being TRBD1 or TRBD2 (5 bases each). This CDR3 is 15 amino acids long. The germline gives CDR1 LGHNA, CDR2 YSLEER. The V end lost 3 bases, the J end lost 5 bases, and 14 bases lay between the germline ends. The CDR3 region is CASSHQGDPENIQYF. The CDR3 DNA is TGCGCCAGCAGCCATCAGGGAGATCCGGAAAACATTCAGTACTTC.

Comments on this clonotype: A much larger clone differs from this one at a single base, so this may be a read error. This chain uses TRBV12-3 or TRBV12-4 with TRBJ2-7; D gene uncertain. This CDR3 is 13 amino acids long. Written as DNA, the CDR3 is TGTGTCAGCAGTTTAGTTCCAGACTACGAGCAGTACTTC. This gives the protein CVSSLVPDYEQYF.

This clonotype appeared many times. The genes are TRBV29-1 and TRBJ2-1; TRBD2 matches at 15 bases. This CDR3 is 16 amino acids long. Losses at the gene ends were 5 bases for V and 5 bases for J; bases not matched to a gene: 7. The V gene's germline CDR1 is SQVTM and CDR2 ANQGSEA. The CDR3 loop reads CSVTGLAGGKHNEQFF. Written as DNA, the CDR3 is TGCAGCGTTACCGGACTAGCGGGGGGGAAACACAATGAGCAGTTCTTC.

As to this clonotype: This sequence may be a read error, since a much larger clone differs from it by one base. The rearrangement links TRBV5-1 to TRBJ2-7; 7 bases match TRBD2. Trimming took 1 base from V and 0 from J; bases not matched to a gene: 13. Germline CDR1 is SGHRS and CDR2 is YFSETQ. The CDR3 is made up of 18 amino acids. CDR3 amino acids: CASSLYITGGLSSYEQYF. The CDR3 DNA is TGCGCCAGCAGCTTGTATATAACGGGGGGTCTGAGCTCCTACGAGCAGTACTTC.

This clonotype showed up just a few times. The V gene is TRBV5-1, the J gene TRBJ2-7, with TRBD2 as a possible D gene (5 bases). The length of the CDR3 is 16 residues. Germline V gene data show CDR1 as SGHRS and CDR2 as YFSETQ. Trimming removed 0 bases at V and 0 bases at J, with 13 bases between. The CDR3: CASSLEGIGSSYEQYF. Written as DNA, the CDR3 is TGCGCCAGCAGCTTGGAGGGAATAGGGAGCTCCTACGAGCAGTACTTC. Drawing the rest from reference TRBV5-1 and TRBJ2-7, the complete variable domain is KAGVTQTPRYLIKTRGQQVTLSCSPISGHRSVSWYQQTPGQGLQFLFEYFSETQRNKGNFPGRFSGRQFSNSRSEMNVSTLELGDSALYLCASSLEGIGSSYEQYFGPGTRLTVT.

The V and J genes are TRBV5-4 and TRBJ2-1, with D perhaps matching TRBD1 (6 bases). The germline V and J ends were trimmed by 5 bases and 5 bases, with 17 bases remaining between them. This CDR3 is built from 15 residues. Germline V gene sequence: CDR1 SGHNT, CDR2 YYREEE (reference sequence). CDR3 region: CASRGRQEINNEQFF. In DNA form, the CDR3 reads TGTGCCAGCAGAGGAAGACAGGAAATCAACAATGAGCAGTTCTTC.

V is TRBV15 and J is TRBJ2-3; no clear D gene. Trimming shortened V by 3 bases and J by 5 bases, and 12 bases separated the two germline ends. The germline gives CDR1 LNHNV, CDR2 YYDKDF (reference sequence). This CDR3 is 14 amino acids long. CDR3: CATSSMSPEDTQYF. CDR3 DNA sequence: TGTGCCACCAGCAGTATGAGCCCGGAAGATACGCAGTATTTT. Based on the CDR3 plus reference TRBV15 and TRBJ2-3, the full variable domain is DAMVIQNPRYQVTQFGKPVTLSCSQTLNHNVMYWYQQKSSQAPKLLFHYYDKDFNNEADTPDNFQSRRPNTSFCFLDIRSPGLGDTAMYLCATSSMSPEDTQYFGPGTRLTVL.

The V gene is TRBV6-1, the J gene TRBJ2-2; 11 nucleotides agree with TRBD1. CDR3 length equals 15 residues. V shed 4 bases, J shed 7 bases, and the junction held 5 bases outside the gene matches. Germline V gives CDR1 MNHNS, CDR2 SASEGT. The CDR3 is CASSGTGGVSGELFF. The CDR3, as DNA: TGTGCCAGCAGTGGGACAGGGGGCGTCAGCGGGGAGCTGTTTTTT.

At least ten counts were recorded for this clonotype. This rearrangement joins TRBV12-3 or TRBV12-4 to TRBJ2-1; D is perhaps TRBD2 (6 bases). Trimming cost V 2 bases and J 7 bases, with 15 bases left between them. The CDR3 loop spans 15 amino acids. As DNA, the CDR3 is TGTGCCAGCAGTTTACTCGGGAGTGGTTGGAATGAGCAGTTCTTC. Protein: CASSLLGSGWNEQFF.